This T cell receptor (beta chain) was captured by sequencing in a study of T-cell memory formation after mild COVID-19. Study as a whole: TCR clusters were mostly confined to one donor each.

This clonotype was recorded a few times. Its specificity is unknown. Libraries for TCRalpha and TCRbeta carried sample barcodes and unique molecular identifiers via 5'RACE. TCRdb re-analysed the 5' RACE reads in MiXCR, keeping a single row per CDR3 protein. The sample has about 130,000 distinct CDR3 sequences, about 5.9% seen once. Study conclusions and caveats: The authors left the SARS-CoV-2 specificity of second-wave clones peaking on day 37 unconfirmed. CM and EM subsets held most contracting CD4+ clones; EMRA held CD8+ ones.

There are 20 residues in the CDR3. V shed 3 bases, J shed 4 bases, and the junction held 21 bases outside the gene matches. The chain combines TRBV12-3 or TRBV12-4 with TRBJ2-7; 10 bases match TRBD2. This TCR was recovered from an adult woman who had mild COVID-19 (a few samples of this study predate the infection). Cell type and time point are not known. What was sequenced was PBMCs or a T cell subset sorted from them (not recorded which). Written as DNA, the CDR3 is TGTGCCAGCAGTTTGAAAGGGCTTCTAGCGGGAGTCCCTCCGGCATACGAGCAGTACTTC. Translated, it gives CASSLKGLLAGVPPAYEQYF.